Each of the 9 T cell receptor beta chains below was sequenced from the same sample in a study of blood T cells in healthy people across ages. A second PCR of roughly 7 to 11 cycles used a sample-barcoded 5' primer and a J-beta primer mix. TCRdb re-called the 5' RACE reads with MiXCR, one entry per CDR3 protein. This sample has some 670,000 distinct CDR3 sequences, with roughly half found just once. Sequenced sample: blood. These receptors were collected from a woman over 75 in good health.

This chain joins TRBV12-3 or TRBV12-4 and TRBJ2-4; 7 bases agree with TRBD2. This CDR3 is built from 16 residues. The V and J ends lost 5 bases and 7 bases, in that order; junction bases with no gene match: 14. The CDR3 spells CASSLQGRGVRNIQYF. CDR3 sequence (DNA): TGTGCCAGCAGTCTTCAAGGGAGGGGAGTAAGGAACATTCAGTACTTC.

Worth noting for this clonotype: One end of the junction fails to match germline, which may point to a read error. V and J are TRBV4-1 and TRBJ1-6; D might be TRBD1 (6 bases). The V gene's germline CDR1 is MGHRA and CDR2 YSYEKL. The CDR3 sequence is 17 residues long. The CDR3 protein is CASSLRGGSSYNSPPHF. The CDR3 DNA sequence: TGCGCCAGCAGCCTCCGGGGGGGCAGCTCTTATAATTCACCCCCCCACTTT.

This chain joins TRBV20-1 and TRBJ2-1; TRBD1 might be the D (6 bases). The CDR3 is made up of 15 amino acids. Per germline, CDR1 DFQATT and CDR2 SNEGSKA (reference sequence). The ends were cut back, 5 bases at V and 5 bases at J, with 19 bases in the middle. The CDR3 coding sequence is TGCAGTGCTGTCAGGGGTTCTATTAGGCACAATGAGCAGTTCTTC. Translating gives CSAVRGSIRHNEQFF.

This clonotype came up many times. This chain uses TRBV27 with TRBJ2-1; TRBD2 matches 14 bases. The germline V gene encodes CDR1 MNHEY and CDR2 SMNVEV (reference sequence). The V gene end was trimmed by 3 bases and the J gene end by 8 bases; junction bases not matched to a gene: 6. The CDR3 runs 16 residues. CDR3 coding DNA: TGTGCCAGCAGTTTCTGGACTAGCGGGAGGTTCGATGAGCAGTTCTTC. Protein sequence: CASSFWTSGRFDEQFF.

This rearrangement joins TRBV5-1 to TRBJ2-1; D may be TRBD1 (5 bases). From germline, CDR1 is SGHRS and CDR2 YFSETQ. CDR3 length: 15 residues. V lost 3 bases, J lost 6 bases, and 16 bases lay in between. The CDR3 reads CASSSDNPACNEQFF. CDR3 DNA: TGCGCCAGCAGCTCGGACAATCCTGCCTGCAATGAGCAGTTCTTC.

The chain couples TRBV29-1 to TRBJ2-1; TRBD2 might be the D (6 bases). V gave up 3 bases and J gave up 6 bases, with 15 bases separating them. This CDR3 contains 14 residues. Germline loops: CDR1 SQVTM, CDR2 ANQGSEA. In nucleotides, the CDR3 is TGCAGCGTTGAGGCTGGCGGGGTGGGCAATGAGCAGTTCTTC. It codes for CSVEAGGVGNEQFF.

The genes are TRBV29-1 and TRBJ2-7; perhaps TRBD2 as D (5 bases). The V gene lost 0 bases and the J gene lost 0 bases, with 6 bases spanning the gap. This CDR3 has 13 amino acids. Germline V lookup: CDR1 SQVTM, CDR2 ANQGSEA. CDR3 in DNA: TGCAGCGTTGAAGATGGAGGCTCCTACGAGCAGTACTTC. Encoded protein: CSVEDGGSYEQYF.

Note on this clonotype: A read error may explain this, as a much larger clone is one base away. The chain joins TRBV5-1 to TRBJ2-7, with TRBD1 matching 8 bases. Trimming removed 0 bases from V and 7 bases from J; junction bases left unmatched: 9. Germline V gene data show CDR1 as SGHRS and CDR2 as YFSETQ. The CDR3 consists of 15 residues. In nucleotides, the CDR3 is TGCGCCAGCAGCTTGGAGGGGACAGGCTACAATGAGCAGTACTTC. This codes for CASSLEGTGYNEQYF.

The sample holds one count of this clonotype. The J gene is TRBJ2-7, the V gene TRBV7-2, with 7 bases fitting TRBD1. This CDR3 has 14 amino acids. The germline V gene has CDR1 SGHTA and CDR2 FQGNSA. The junction had 2 bases not matched to a gene; V was cut back by 1 base and J by 2 bases. The CDR3 DNA reads as TGTGCCAGCAGCTTAGACGGACAGGCCTACGAGCAGTACTTC. Protein product: CASSLDGQAYEQYF.